This record looks at one T cell receptor (beta chain) sequence and its context. Its target is not known. A much more abundant neighbour one base away suggests this may be a read error. These data originate in a study of regulatory T cells in long-lasting Graves disease. Time point defined: newly diagnosed GD, antithyroid drugs for less than 3 months. RNA from PBMCs was the source of the TCR library. Whole-study findings and limits: Persistent Graves' cases showed lower TCR diversity than newly diagnosed cases. Those with persistent disease had in common more public clonotypes (roughly 3,000) than new patients (more than 900).

The authors built TCR beta libraries using iRepertoire HTBI primers and Arm-PCR of CDR3 regions. TCRdb reprocessed the multiplex PCR reads via MiXCR and lists one record per CDR3 protein. The data contain around 250,000 distinct CDR3 sequences, approximately 18% of them singletons. Germline CDR1 is SGHAT and CDR2 is FQNNGV. V was pared by 0 bases and J by 7 bases, with 6 bases between. CDR3 length equals 12 residues. The same sample was also studied in work on T cells in Graves' hyperthyroidism and ophthalmopathy.

Sequenced here: peripheral blood mononuclear cells (PBMCs), sampled at new diagnosis, from a patient treated with antithyroid drugs. This clonotype was sampled from a woman aged 25 to 39 with Graves disease. This chain uses TRBV11-2 with TRBJ1-2, with TRBD1 as a possible D gene (5 bases). CDR3 residues: CASSLDQGGYTF. CDR3 sequence (DNA): TGTGCCAGCAGCTTAGATCAGGGTGGCTACACCTTC.